These 24 T cell receptor beta chains were sequenced from one sample in a study of T cell responses to AZD1222 COVID-19 vaccine. Method: immunoSEQ multiplex PCR; TCRdb's copy keeps in-frame clones and lacks some. The sample lists some 150,000 clones, approximately 93% occurring once. The sequencing here drew on peripheral blood, taken on day 0 of MenACWY control vaccination. The receptor set was obtained from an adult in good health.

V gene TRBV15 combines with J gene TRBJ2-1; TRBD2 matches 8 bases. Trimming removed 7 bases from V and 6 bases from J; junction bases left unmatched: 8. The CDR3 covers 14 residues. Germline CDR1 reads LNHNV; CDR2 reads YYDKDF (reference sequence). The DNA for the CDR3 is TGTGCCACCACAAGGACTAGCATCGGCAATGAGCAGTTCTTC. Protein sequence: CATTRTSIGNEQFF.

The rearrangement joins TRBV30 to TRBJ2-5; D uncertain. The germline V gene encodes CDR1 GTSNPN and CDR2 SVGIG (reference sequence). The V end was cut by 0 bases, the J end by 5 bases, with 19 bases between. The CDR3 extends over 16 amino acids. The CDR3 DNA reads as TGTGCCTGGAGTGTACGTCTGGGCCCCGGTATTGAGACCCAGTACTTC. Its protein is CAWSVRLGPGIETQYF.

This chain uses TRBV28 with TRBJ2-7; perhaps TRBD2 as D (6 bases). The CDR3 spans 15 residues. Germline-derived CDR1 and CDR2 are MDHEN and SYDVKM. V lost 2 bases to trimming and J lost 5 bases, with 16 bases between them. In nucleotides, the CDR3 is TGTGCCAGCAGTTTAGATCTCGGGAGTATCAACGAGCAGTACTTC. Its protein product is CASSLDLGSINEQYF. The variable domain in full, completed from reference TRBV28 and TRBJ2-7, reads DVKVTQSSRYLVKRTGEKVFLECVQDMDHENMFWYRQDPGLGLRLIYFSYDVKMKEKGDIPEGYSVSREKKERFSLILESASTNQTSMYLCASSLDLGSINEQYFGPGTRLTVT.

This clone showed up just once. The chain recombines TRBV2 with TRBJ2-7; the match to TRBD1 covers 10 bases. This CDR3 is built from 14 residues. Germline CDR1 reads SNHLY; CDR2 reads FYNNEI. The V and J ends lost 6 bases and 2 bases, in that order; junction bases with no gene match: 4. This CDR3 reads CASRGGQGPYEQYF. The CDR3 region has the DNA TGTGCCAGCAGGGGGGGACAGGGGCCCTACGAGCAGTACTTC.

The J gene is TRBJ1-2, the V gene TRBV29-1; D is uncertain. This CDR3 is built from 14 residues. The V end was cut by 2 bases, the J end by 0 bases, with 10 bases between. Germline-derived CDR1 and CDR2 are SQVTM and ANQGSEA. The CDR3 protein is CSVEFVGANYGYTF. The CDR3 nucleotides read TGCAGCGTTGAATTTGTTGGGGCTAACTATGGCTACACCTTC.

The rearrangement joins TRBV11-2 to TRBJ2-5; 10 bases match TRBD2. V was clipped by 1 base and J by 2 bases; unmatched bases: 7. CDR3 length: 17 residues. Germline V gene data show CDR1 as SGHAT and CDR2 as FQNNGV. The CDR3 here is CASSLGVSGGRQETQYF. In DNA, the CDR3 is TGTGCCAGCAGCTTAGGAGTTAGCGGGGGGAGACAAGAGACCCAGTACTTC.

This clone was detected only once. V is TRBV30 and J is TRBJ2-1, with D hard to call. CDR1 is GTSNPN and CDR2 is SVGIG in the germline V gene (reference sequence). Trimming cost V 0 bases and J 3 bases, with 12 bases left between them. The CDR3 is 15 amino acids. CDR3 sequence reads: CAWSVRRSDYNEQFF. Here the CDR3 DNA reads TGTGCCTGGAGTGTACGGCGGAGTGACTACAATGAGCAGTTCTTC. Together with reference TRBV30 and TRBJ2-1, the CDR3 gives the full variable domain: SQTIHQWPATLVQPVGSPLSLECTVEGTSNPNLYWYRQAAGRGLQLLFYSVGIGQISSEVPQNLSASRPQDRQFILSSKKLLLSDSGFYLCAWSVRRSDYNEQFFGPGTRLTVL.

The rearrangement links TRBV12-3 or TRBV12-4 to TRBJ1-2, with D tentatively TRBD1 (6 bases). V lost 5 bases, J lost 5 bases, and 12 bases lay in between. There are 13 residues in the CDR3. The DNA for the CDR3 is TGTGCCAGCAGTCTACAGGGAGGGTATGGCTACACCTTC. As protein: CASSLQGGYGYTF.

This chain connects TRBV19 to TRBJ1-5; D call uncertain. Germline values: CDR1 LNHDA, CDR2 SQIVND (reference sequence). The CDR3 has 12 residues. The germline V and J ends were trimmed by 4 bases and 9 bases, with 10 bases remaining between them. The CDR3 coding sequence is TGTGCCAGTAGTAGTCCAGACCGGCCCCAGCATTTT. Translation gives CASSSPDRPQHF. The full variable domain, its missing parts supplied by reference TRBV19 and TRBJ1-5, is DGGITQSPKYLFRKEGQNVTLSCEQNLNHDAMYWYRQDPGQGLRLIYYSQIVNDFQKGDIAEGYSVSREKKESFPLTVTSAQKNPTAFYLCASSSPDRPQHFGDGTRLSIL.

The chain recombines TRBV6-2 or TRBV6-3 with TRBJ2-1; the match to TRBD2 covers 11 bases. Trimming removed 5 bases from V and 4 bases from J; junction bases left unmatched: 10. Germline CDR1 MNHEY, CDR2 SVGEGT. The CDR3 totals 17 residues. CDR3 residues: CASSHHYGTSGYNEQFF. CDR3 nucleotides: TGTGCCAGCAGTCACCACTACGGGACTAGCGGATACAATGAGCAGTTCTTC.

CDR3 amino acids: CASSEGVSTDTQYF. The CDR3 DNA reads as TGTGCCAGCAGCGAGGGGGTCTCCACAGATACGCAGTATTTT. The chain joins TRBV11-2 to TRBJ2-3, with a possible D match to TRBD1 (6 bases). The germline gives CDR1 SGHAT, CDR2 FQNNGV. The CDR3 sequence is 14 residues long. V lost 5 bases to trimming and J lost 2 bases, with 11 bases between them.

The V gene is TRBV19, the J gene TRBJ1-5; no clear D gene. Germline V gene lookup returns CDR1 LNHDA and CDR2 SQIVND (reference sequence). The CDR3 length is 15 residues. V lost 3 bases to trimming and J lost 0 bases, with 9 bases between them. CDR3 residues: CASSIASYSNQPQHF. The CDR3 DNA reads as TGTGCCAGTAGTATTGCCAGCTATAGCAATCAGCCCCAGCATTTT.

This clone has just a few counts. The chain is built from TRBV5-4 and TRBJ1-2; D is unclear. Trimming shortened V by 1 base and J by 2 bases, and 6 bases separated the two germline ends. Germline values: CDR1 SGHNT, CDR2 YYREEE (reference sequence). CDR3 length: 13 residues. The CDR3 coding sequence is TGTGCCAGCAGCTTGTCCAGGAACTATGGCTACACCTTC. Its protein is CASSLSRNYGYTF.

The V gene is TRBV29-1, the J gene TRBJ1-2, with D perhaps TRBD1 (5 bases). Germline CDR1 SQVTM, CDR2 ANQGSEA. This CDR3 has 12 residues. V was clipped by 5 bases and J by 4 bases, with 11 bases between them. The CDR3 coding sequence is TGCAGCGTTCCCAGGGTCCGCTATGGCTACACCTTC. It codes for CSVPRVRYGYTF.

The chain employs TRBV2 and TRBJ2-7; 14 bases map to TRBD2. The CDR3 sequence is 17 residues long. Trimming took 4 bases from V and 1 from J; bases not matched to a gene: 6. CDR1 SNHLY and CDR2 FYNNEI come from the germline V gene. The CDR3 DNA follows: TGTGCCAGCAGTGCCGGGACTAGCGGGAGATCGTCCTACGAGCAGTACTTC. Encoded protein: CASSAGTSGRSSYEQYF. The full variable domain, its missing parts supplied by reference TRBV2 and TRBJ2-7, is EPEVTQTPSHQVTQMGQEVILRCVPISNHLYFYWYRQILGQKVEFLVSFYNNEISEKSEIFDDQFSVERPDGSNFTLKIRSTKLEDSAMYFCASSAGTSGRSSYEQYFGPGTRLTVT.

This clone has a single count. The chain uses TRBV19 and TRBJ2-1; TRBD2 matches at 10 bases. The CDR3 has 16 amino acids. Trimming removed 2 bases from V and 8 bases from J; junction bases left unmatched: 9. Germline loops: CDR1 LNHDA, CDR2 SQIVND (reference sequence). The CDR3 reads CASSISGSGGFYEQFF. CDR3 nucleotides: TGTGCCAGTAGTATATCGGGTAGCGGGGGGTTCTATGAGCAGTTCTTC.

The chain combines TRBV10-1 with TRBJ1-1, with D possibly matching TRBD1 (5 bases). The CDR3 covers 15 residues. V gave up 4 bases and J gave up 1 base, with 13 bases separating them. CDR1 WNHNN and CDR2 SYGVQD come from the germline V gene (reference sequence). CDR3 sequence (DNA): TGCGCCAGCAGTGGACAGAAGGAGGCGAACACTGAAGCTTTCTTT. Protein product: CASSGQKEANTEAFF.

The chain uses TRBV4-2 and TRBJ1-3; D gene ambiguous. Per germline, CDR1 LGHNA and CDR2 YNFKEQ. Trimming stripped 2 bases from V and 0 bases from J, with 11 bases between. The CDR3 is 16 amino acids. CDR3 sequence reads: CASSQHAGNSGNTIYF. The CDR3 coding sequence is TGTGCCAGCAGCCAACACGCGGGGAACTCTGGAAACACCATATATTTT.

The chain uses TRBV12-3 or TRBV12-4 and TRBJ2-1; possible D gene TRBD1, 5 bases. Trimming removed 8 bases from V and 2 bases from J, with 7 bases in between. The CDR3 is made up of 12 amino acids. The CDR3 reads CASSDTYNEQFF. CDR3 nucleotides: TGTGCCAGCTCGGACACCTACAATGAGCAGTTCTTC.

This chain links TRBV7-2 with TRBJ1-2, with a possible D match to TRBD1 (5 bases). V was trimmed by 2 bases and J by 6 bases, leaving 13 bases between them. Germline V gene sequence: CDR1 SGHTA, CDR2 FQGNSA. The CDR3 consists of 14 residues. CDR3 region: CASSLRSGTDGYTF. The CDR3 DNA is TGTGCCAGCAGCTTACGATCCGGGACGGATGGCTACACCTTC.

This chain links TRBV6-6 with TRBJ2-2; maybe TRBD2 (6 bases). V gave up 2 bases and J gave up 4 bases, with 8 bases separating them. CDR1 is MNHNY, CDR2 SVGAGI, per germline (reference sequence). This CDR3 has 14 amino acids. The CDR3 spells CASSYGTSTGELFF. CDR3 DNA sequence: TGTGCCAGCAGTTACGGGACTTCCACCGGGGAGCTGTTTTTT.

The V call is TRBV5-6, the J call TRBJ2-5, with D perhaps matching TRBD2 (5 bases). V was cut by 0 bases and J by 5 bases, with 11 bases left in between. The CDR3 covers 14 residues. CDR1 and CDR2 from the germline V gene are SGHDT and YYEEEE. The CDR3, as DNA: TGTGCCAGCAGCTTGGGTTCGCCGGGGGAGACCCAGTACTTC. It encodes CASSLGSPGETQYF. Full variable domain (missing parts from reference TRBV5-6 and TRBJ2-5): DAGVTQSPTHLIKTRGQQVTLRCSPKSGHDTVSWYQQALGQGPQFIFQYYEEEERQRGNFPDRFSGHQFPNYSSELNVNALLLGDSALYLCASSLGSPGETQYFGPGTRLLVL.

The V call is TRBV28, the J call TRBJ1-5; tentatively, D is TRBD1 (6 bases). Deletions cut 7 bases from V and 5 bases from J, with 15 bases between. The germline CDR1 and CDR2 sequences are MDHEN and SYDVKM. The CDR3 extends over 14 amino acids. The CDR3 is CASTQGGPDQPQHF. The DNA for the CDR3 is TGTGCCAGCACTCAAGGGGGGCCCGATCAGCCCCAGCATTTT.

This chain connects TRBV5-5 to TRBJ2-1; 9 nucleotides match TRBD2. The CDR3 has 16 amino acids. Per the germline V gene, CDR1 is SGHKS and CDR2 is YYEKEE (reference sequence). V shed 0 bases and J 8 bases; nucleotides not matched to a gene: 9. CDR3 region: CASSLGPVWTSDEQFF. In nucleotides, the CDR3 is TGTGCCAGCAGCTTGGGCCCGGTCTGGACTAGCGATGAGCAGTTCTTC.